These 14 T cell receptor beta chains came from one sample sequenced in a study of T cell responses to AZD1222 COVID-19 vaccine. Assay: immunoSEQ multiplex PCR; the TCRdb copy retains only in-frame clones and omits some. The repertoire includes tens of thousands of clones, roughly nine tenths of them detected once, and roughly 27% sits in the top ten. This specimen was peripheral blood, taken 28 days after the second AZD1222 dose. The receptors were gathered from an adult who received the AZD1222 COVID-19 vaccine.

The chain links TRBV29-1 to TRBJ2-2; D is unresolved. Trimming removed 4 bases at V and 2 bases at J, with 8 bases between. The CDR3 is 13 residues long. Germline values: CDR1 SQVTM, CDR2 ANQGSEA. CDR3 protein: CSVARANTGELFF. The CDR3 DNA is TGCAGCGTTGCTAGGGCTAACACCGGGGAGCTGTTTTTT.

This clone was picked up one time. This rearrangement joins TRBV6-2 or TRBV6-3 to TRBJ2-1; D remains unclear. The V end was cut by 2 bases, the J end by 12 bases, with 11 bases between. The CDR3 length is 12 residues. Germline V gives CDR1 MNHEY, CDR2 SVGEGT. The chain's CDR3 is CASSYDTRGQFF. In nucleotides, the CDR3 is TGTGCCAGCAGTTACGACACGAGAGGGCAGTTCTTC.

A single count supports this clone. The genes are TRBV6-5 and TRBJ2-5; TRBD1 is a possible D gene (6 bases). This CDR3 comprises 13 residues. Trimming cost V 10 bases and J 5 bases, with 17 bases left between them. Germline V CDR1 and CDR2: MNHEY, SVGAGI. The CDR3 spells CATAGTPRETQYF. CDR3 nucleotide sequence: TGTGCCACCGCCGGGACACCTAGGGAGACCCAGTACTTC.

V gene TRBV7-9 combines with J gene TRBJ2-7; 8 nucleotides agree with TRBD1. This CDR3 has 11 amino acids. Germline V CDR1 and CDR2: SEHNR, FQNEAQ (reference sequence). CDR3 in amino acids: CASSPGQVQEV. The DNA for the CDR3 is TGTGCCAGCAGCCCGGGACAGGTGCAGGAGGTC.

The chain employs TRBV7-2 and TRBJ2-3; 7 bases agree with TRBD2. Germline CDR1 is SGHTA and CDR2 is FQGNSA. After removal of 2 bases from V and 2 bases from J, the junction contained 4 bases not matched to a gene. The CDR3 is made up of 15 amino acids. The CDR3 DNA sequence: TGTGCCAGCAGCTTAACACAGCGGGACACAGATACGCAGTATTTT. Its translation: CASSLTQRDTDTQYF.

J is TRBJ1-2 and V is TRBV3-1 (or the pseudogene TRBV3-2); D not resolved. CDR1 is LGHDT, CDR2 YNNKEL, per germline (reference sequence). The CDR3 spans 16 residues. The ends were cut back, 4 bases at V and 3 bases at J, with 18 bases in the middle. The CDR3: CASSRWTRTRDYGYTF. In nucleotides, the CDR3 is TGTGCCAGCAGCCGTTGGACCAGAACTCGCGACTATGGCTACACCTTC.

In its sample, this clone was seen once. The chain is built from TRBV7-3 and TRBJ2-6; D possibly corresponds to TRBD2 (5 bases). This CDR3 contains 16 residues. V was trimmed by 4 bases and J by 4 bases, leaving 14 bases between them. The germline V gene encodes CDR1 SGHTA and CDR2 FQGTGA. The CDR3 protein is CASSSSRVAGANVLTF. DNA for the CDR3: TGTGCCAGCAGCTCTTCGAGGGTGGCGGGGGCCAACGTCCTGACTTTC.

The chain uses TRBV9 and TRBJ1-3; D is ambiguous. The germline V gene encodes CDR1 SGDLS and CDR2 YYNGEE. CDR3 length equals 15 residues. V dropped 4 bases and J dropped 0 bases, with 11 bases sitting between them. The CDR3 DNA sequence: TGTGCCAGCAGCCCTAGGGATTTCTCTGGAAACACCATATATTTT. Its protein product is CASSPRDFSGNTIYF.

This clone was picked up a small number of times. This chain's CDR3 is CASSEVRDYGYTF. For the CDR3, the DNA is TGTGCCAGCAGTGAGGTACGCGACTATGGCTACACCTTC. The chain joins TRBV6-1 to TRBJ1-2, with D unresolved. The CDR3 length is 13 residues. The germline V and J ends were trimmed by 3 bases and 3 bases, with 8 bases remaining between them. CDR1 MNHNS and CDR2 SASEGT come from the germline V gene.

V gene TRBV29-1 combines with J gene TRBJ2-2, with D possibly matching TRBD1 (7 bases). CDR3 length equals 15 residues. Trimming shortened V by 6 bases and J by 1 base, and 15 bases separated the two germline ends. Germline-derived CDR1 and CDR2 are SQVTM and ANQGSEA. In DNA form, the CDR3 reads TGCAGCGTCCCGGGCAGGGGGGAGAACACCGGGGAGCTGTTTTTT. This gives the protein CSVPGRGENTGELFF.

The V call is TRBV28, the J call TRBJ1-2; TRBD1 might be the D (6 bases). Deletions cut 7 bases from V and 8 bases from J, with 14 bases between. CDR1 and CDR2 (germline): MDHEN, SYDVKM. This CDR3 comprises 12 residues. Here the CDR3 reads CASTLSGGGYTF. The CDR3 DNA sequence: TGTGCCAGCACCCTGAGTGGGGGCGGCTACACCTTC.

CDR3 amino acids: CAWINPGTKAFF. The DNA for the CDR3 is TGTGCCTGGATCAACCCCGGGACAAAAGCTTTCTTT. The chain recombines TRBV30 with TRBJ1-1; D is perhaps TRBD1 (6 bases). V was shortened by 4 bases and J by 9 bases, with 15 bases between the two germline ends. Germline V gene sequence: CDR1 GTSNPN, CDR2 SVGIG (reference sequence). CDR3 size: 12 residues.

The CDR3 DNA reads TGTGCCAGCAGCTTGGGAGTAGGACTAGCGTCCACCGGGGAGCTGTTTTTT. Translation gives CASSLGVGLASTGELFF. This chain connects TRBV7-2 to TRBJ2-2; the match to TRBD2 covers 9 bases. The germline gives CDR1 SGHTA, CDR2 FQGNSA. V lost 3 bases and J lost 4; bases outside the gene matches: 9. This CDR3 has 17 amino acids.

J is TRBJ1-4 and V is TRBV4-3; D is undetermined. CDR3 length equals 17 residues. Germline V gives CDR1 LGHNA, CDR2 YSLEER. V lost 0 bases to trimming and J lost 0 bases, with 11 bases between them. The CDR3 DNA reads TGCGCCAGCAGCCAAGACCCTCCGGGCGCAACTAATGAAAAACTGTTTTTT. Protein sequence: CASSQDPPGATNEKLFF.